Sequencing of this T cell receptor beta chain was carried out in a study of tumor-infiltrating lymphocytes in glioblastoma multiforme. Whole-study findings and limits: Detected clone frequencies may not reflect cell counts, being RNA-based. Only one glioblastoma patient had TCR and mutation analysis. No surface-marker sorting into functional T cell subtypes was done.

This clonotype was detected ten times or more. Its antigen is as yet unknown. Multiple V-beta primers and a C-beta primer amplified TCRB from RNA. Via MiXCR, TCRdb re-called the multiplex PCR reads, giving one row per CDR3 protein. The repertoire holds more than 10,000 distinct CDR3 sequences, more than 70% seen once, with almost 40% in the top ten. The sequence derives from a male donor with glioblastoma. The sequencing input was brain tumor tissue.

CDR3 region: CASSPPGQGLNTEAFF. DNA of the CDR3: TGTGCCAGCTCACCACCGGGACAGGGACTGAACACTGAAGCTTTCTTT. This chain joins TRBV18 and TRBJ1-1; 9 positions match TRBD1. CDR1 and CDR2 (germline): KGHSH, LQKENI. With V trimmed by 0 bases and J by 0 bases, 2 bases remained unmatched. The CDR3 has 16 residues.